What follows are 18 T cell receptor beta chains derived from one specimen sequenced in a study of cytomegalovirus exposure and HLA in healthy donors. PCR used 60 Vbeta primers and 13 Jbeta primers. Sequencing used immunoSEQ multiplex PCR; TCRdb keeps in-frame clones, though not all of them. The sample contains about 94,000 clones, about 62% of which appear only once. Sequencing was carried out using PBMCs. The origin of the receptors is a man younger than 40 in good health and CMV-seronegative.

This chain's CDR3 is CASSYSNLAGGYEQYF. In DNA, the CDR3 is TGTGCCAGCAGTTACTCGAACCTAGCGGGAGGGTACGAGCAGTACTTC. The rearrangement uses TRBV6-6 and TRBJ2-7, with 12 bases that match TRBD2. Germline-derived CDR1 and CDR2 are MNHNY and SVGAGI (reference sequence). The CDR3 has 16 amino acids. Trimming cost V 0 bases and J 4 bases; bases outside gene matches: 4.

The chain links TRBV5-1 to TRBJ2-2; TRBD1 matches at 8 bases. Trimming took 4 bases from V and 1 from J; bases not matched to a gene: 6. The V gene's germline CDR1 is SGHRS and CDR2 YFSETQ. CDR3 size: 16 residues. CDR3 coding DNA: TGCGCCAGCAGCCGACCGGACAGGGTGAACACCGGGGAGCTGTTTTTT. Its translation is CASSRPDRVNTGELFF.

The DNA of the CDR3 is TGTGCCAGCAGCGTAGGAGGTATGCTCGCGGATAGCTCTGGAAACACCATATATTTT. It is translated as CASSVGGMLADSSGNTIYF. The J gene is TRBJ1-3, the V gene TRBV9; D is uncertain. Germline CDR1 SGDLS, CDR2 YYNGEE. The CDR3 contains 19 residues. The V end was cut by 0 bases, the J end by 0 bases, with 19 bases between.

The chain carries TRBV6-1 and TRBJ2-1, with 7 bases identical to TRBD2. Germline loops: CDR1 MNHNS, CDR2 SASEGT. The CDR3 is 14 residues long. V lost 4 bases, J lost 8 bases, and 8 bases stayed unmatched. The CDR3 DNA is TGTGCCAGCAGTGTTGCGGGAGAGTTCGATGAGCAGTTCTTC. Translating it yields CASSVAGEFDEQFF.

The V call is TRBV5-3, the J call TRBJ1-3, with 10 bases identical to TRBD1. TRBV5-3 counts as an open reading frame of uncertain function. J gave up 4 bases and V 4 bases, and 8 bases lay outside the gene matches. This CDR3 spans 16 amino acids. The CDR3 coding sequence is TGTGCCAGAAGCACGGGACAGGGGAGCCCAGGAAACACCATATATTTT. Translating it yields CARSTGQGSPGNTIYF.

This chain joins TRBV5-1 and TRBJ2-5; 9 bases line up with TRBD2. V shed 0 bases, J shed 1 base, and the junction held 4 bases outside the gene matches. Germline V gene sequence: CDR1 SGHRS, CDR2 YFSETQ. This CDR3 comprises 16 residues. The DNA of the CDR3 is TGCGCCAGCAGCTTGGAGGCTAGCGGGGCCCAAGAGACCCAGTACTTC. This encodes CASSLEASGAQETQYF.

This clone came up a few times. The rearrangement uses TRBV28 and TRBJ1-3; D possibly corresponds to TRBD1 (6 bases). CDR3 size: 10 residues. V was pared by 9 bases and J by 8 bases, with 8 bases between. In germline, CDR1 is MDHEN, CDR2 SYDVKM. CDR3 bases: TGTGCCAGTAGGGGGTACACCATATATTTT. This encodes CASRGYTIYF.

The rearrangement links TRBV10-3 to TRBJ1-2, with D possibly matching TRBD1 (5 bases). The germline V gene encodes CDR1 ENHRY and CDR2 SYGVKD. Trimming removed 5 bases from V and 4 bases from J, with 17 bases in between. CDR3 length: 15 amino acids. CDR3 protein: CAISYSGDATYGYTF. The CDR3 nucleotides read TGTGCCATCAGTTACTCGGGGGACGCCACCTATGGCTACACCTTC.

The chain combines TRBV10-2 with TRBJ2-7; 9 bases match TRBD2. V dropped 1 base and J dropped 4; count of bases not matched to a gene: 2. The CDR3 is 14 amino acids. Germline CDR1 and CDR2: WSHSY and SAAADI. CDR3 in amino acids: CASSEWGLAYEQYF. CDR3 DNA: TGCGCCAGCAGTGAGTGGGGACTAGCTTACGAGCAGTACTTC.

V is TRBV9 and J is TRBJ1-2; a weak D match, TRBD1 (5 bases). The V and J ends lost 0 bases and 8 bases respectively, with 8 bases between them. This CDR3 spans 12 amino acids. Germline V gene data show CDR1 as SGDLS and CDR2 as YYNGEE. CDR3 loop: CASSVVGGGYTF. The CDR3 nucleotides read TGTGCCAGCAGCGTAGTGGGGGGAGGCTACACCTTC.

V and J are TRBV4-1 and TRBJ1-1, with D perhaps matching TRBD1 (6 bases). The CDR3 loop spans 16 amino acids. Germline assignment: CDR1 MGHRA and CDR2 YSYEKL. Trimming left V 4 bases short and J 0 bases short, with 15 bases between. In DNA form, the CDR3 reads TGCGCCAGCAGCCCAACAAGCAGGGGACTGAACACTGAAGCTTTCTTT. It specifies CASSPTSRGLNTEAFF.

The J gene is TRBJ2-1, the V gene TRBV9, with TRBD2 identical over 8 bases. The CDR3 has 15 amino acids. Losses at the gene ends were 0 bases for V and 1 base for J; bases not matched to a gene: 0. Germline lookup yields CDR1 SGDLS and CDR2 YYNGEE. The chain's CDR3 is CASSVERGSYNEQFF. DNA of the CDR3: TGTGCCAGCAGCGTAGAGCGGGGGTCCTACAATGAGCAGTTCTTC.

The genes are TRBV10-3 and TRBJ2-5; 11 nucleotides line up with TRBD2. This CDR3 contains 16 residues. Trimming cost V 9 bases and J 0 bases; bases outside gene matches: 9. CDR1 ENHRY and CDR2 SYGVKD come from the germline V gene. The CDR3: CAISQTSGENQETQYF. CDR3 DNA sequence: TGTGCCATATCGCAGACTAGCGGGGAAAACCAAGAGACCCAGTACTTC.

V and J are TRBV6-4 and TRBJ1-2, with 9 positions matching TRBD1. V dropped 3 bases and J dropped 8; count of bases not matched to a gene: 4. This CDR3 contains 13 residues. Germline V CDR1 and CDR2: MRHNA, SNTAGT. The CDR3 nucleotides are TGTGCCAGCAGTGAGTACAGGGGGCAAGGCTACACCTTC. Its translation: CASSEYRGQGYTF.

The CDR3 sequence is CASSLSPGLAGLEQYF. In DNA, the CDR3 is TGTGCCAGTAGTCTTTCCCCGGGACTAGCGGGTCTCGAGCAGTACTTC. The chain is built from TRBV19 and TRBJ2-5, with TRBD2 matching over 12 bases. The end of the DNA aligns better with TRBJ2-7, so the J call may be wrong. CDR1 is LNHDA and CDR2 is SQIVND in the germline V gene (reference sequence). The CDR3 consists of 16 residues.

V and J are TRBV7-6 and TRBJ2-7; D unresolved. V lost 1 base to trimming and J lost 0 bases, with 4 bases between them. The CDR3 runs 13 residues. CDR1 SGHVS and CDR2 FNYEAQ come from the germline V gene. The CDR3 reads CASSLDSSYEQYF. Written as DNA, the CDR3 is TGTGCCAGCAGCTTAGACAGCTCCTACGAGCAGTACTTC.

This chain uses TRBV4-2 with TRBJ1-1; D possibly corresponds to TRBD1 (5 bases). V was shortened by 0 bases and J by 3 bases, with 11 bases between the two germline ends. CDR3 length: 15 residues. Germline V gene sequence: CDR1 LGHNA, CDR2 YNFKEQ. The CDR3 DNA follows: TGTGCCAGCAGCCAAGACGCAGGGAGGTACACTGAAGCTTTCTTT. Translating it yields CASSQDAGRYTEAFF.

The CDR3 here is CASSLFPRTDYEQYF. DNA for the CDR3: TGCGCCAGCAGCTTGTTTCCCCGGACAGACTACGAGCAGTACTTC. The rearrangement links TRBV5-1 to TRBJ2-5; possible D gene TRBD1, 6 bases. TRBJ2-7 matches the DNA end more closely, so the J call is doubtful. The germline V gene has CDR1 SGHRS and CDR2 YFSETQ. The CDR3 runs 15 residues.